This T cell receptor (beta chain) was recorded in a study of human T cells and chemical hapten exposure. Germline trimming cut 8 bases from V and 9 bases from J; bases unmatched to any gene: 10. The CDR3 totals 12 residues. Germline V gene lookup returns CDR1 DFQATT and CDR2 SNEGSKA (reference sequence). Library preparation tagged each individual cDNA molecule with a unique molecular identifier. MiXCR, applied by TCRdb to the RACE reads, yields one record per CDR3 protein. The table shows around 190,000 distinct CDR3 sequences, with about a fifth occurring only once. The time point denotes: patch test 1, 2 weeks after DPC sensitization. Treatment denoted: therapeutic diphenylcyclopropenone sensitization with weekly scalp DPC.

The receptor comes from a woman in her forties or fifties with alopecia areata. Some clones in this sample may be carry-over from other donors' samples. The chain has TRBV20-1 and TRBJ1-2; 9 positions agree with TRBD1. Here the sequenced sample was whole blood, taken in connection with sensitization to the hapten diphenylcyclopropenone (DPC). The CDR3 is CSPSDRGTSYTF. In nucleotides, the CDR3 is TGCAGTCCCTCGGACAGGGGCACTAGCTACACCTTC.